This passage covers 5 T cell receptor beta chains from one sample sequenced in a study of cytomegalovirus exposure and HLA in healthy donors (dated by TCRdb to 2015 to 2018). Library preparation was by the immunoSEQ multiplex PCR assay. For the multiplex PCR, a mixture combining 60 forward primers for TCR Vbeta segments and 13 reverse primers for TCR Jbeta segments was used. TCRdb limited this immuneACCESS table to in-frame rearrangements with V and J called. A share of clones is missing; checked studies link under half to unresolved V genes, and the rest is unexplained. The sample profile shows fewer than 200,000 clones; roughly nine tenths of them were found once. The ten largest make up 0.85% of the sample. Sequenced: PBMCs. The receptors here all came from a woman aged 25 to 39 in good health and CMV-seronegative.

This clone was detected once. This chain connects TRBV19 to TRBJ1-5; D call uncertain. Germline V gives CDR1 LNHDA, CDR2 SQIVND (reference sequence). This CDR3 is built from 15 residues. Trimming removed 1 base at V and 0 bases at J, with 7 bases between. The CDR3, as DNA: TGTGCCAGTAGTATAGGCACAGATAGCAATCAGCCCCAGCATTTT. Encoded protein: CASSIGTDSNQPQHF.

As regards this clone: Different DNA sequences within this sample yield the same CDR3. CDR3 bases: TGTGCCAGTAGTAGGCGGAATAGCAATCAGCCCCAGCATTTT. Translation: CASSRRNSNQPQHF. The rearrangement uses TRBV19 and TRBJ1-5, with D hard to call. Germline assignment: CDR1 LNHDA and CDR2 SQIVND (reference sequence). The V and J ends lost 4 bases and 0 bases respectively, with 7 bases between them. This CDR3 is 14 amino acids long.

The chain recombines TRBV9 with TRBJ2-7; D remains ambiguous. The CDR3 sequence is 15 residues long. Looked up from germline, CDR1 is SGDLS and CDR2 is YYNGEE. Trimming stripped 0 bases from V and 6 bases from J, with 16 bases between. The CDR3 region is CASSVGEWQVVEQYF. In nucleotides, the CDR3 is TGTGCCAGCAGCGTAGGAGAGTGGCAGGTTGTCGAGCAGTACTTC.

The genes are TRBV6-6 and TRBJ2-7, with 8 bases aligning to TRBD2. The CDR3 length is 15 residues. Germline V lookup: CDR1 MNHNY, CDR2 SVGAGI (reference sequence). The V segment lost 6 bases and the J segment 3 bases; nucleotides outside the gene matches: 10. CDR3 DNA: TGTGCCAGCAGCCAGACAACTAGCGGAAGCTACGAGCAGTACTTC. Translated, it gives CASSQTTSGSYEQYF.

This chain links TRBV6-4 with TRBJ2-2, with TRBD1 matching 11 bases. Germline CDR1 and CDR2: MRHNA and SNTAGT. The CDR3 sequence is 16 residues long. V shed 5 bases, J shed 4 bases, and the junction held 6 bases outside the gene matches. The CDR3 DNA follows: TGTGCCAGCAGTCTGGGACAGGGGGTCGGCACCGGGGAGCTGTTTTTT. Translating gives CASSLGQGVGTGELFF.